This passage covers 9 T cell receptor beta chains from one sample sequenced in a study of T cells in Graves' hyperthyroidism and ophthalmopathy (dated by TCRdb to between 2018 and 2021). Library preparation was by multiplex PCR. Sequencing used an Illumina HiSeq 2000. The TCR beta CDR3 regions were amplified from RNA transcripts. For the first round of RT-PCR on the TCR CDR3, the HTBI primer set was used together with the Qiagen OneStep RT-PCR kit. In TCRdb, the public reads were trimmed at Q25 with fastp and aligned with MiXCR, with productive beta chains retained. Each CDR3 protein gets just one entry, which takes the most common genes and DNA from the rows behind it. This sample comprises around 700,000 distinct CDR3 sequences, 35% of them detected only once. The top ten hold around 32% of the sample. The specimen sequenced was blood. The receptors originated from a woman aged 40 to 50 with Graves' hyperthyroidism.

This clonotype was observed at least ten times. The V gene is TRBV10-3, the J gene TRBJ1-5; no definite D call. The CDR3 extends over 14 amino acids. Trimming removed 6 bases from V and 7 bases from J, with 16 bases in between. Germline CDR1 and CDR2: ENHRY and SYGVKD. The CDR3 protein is CAIREETRGQPQHF. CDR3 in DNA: TGTGCCATCAGGGAAGAGACACGGGGACAGCCCCAGCATTTT.

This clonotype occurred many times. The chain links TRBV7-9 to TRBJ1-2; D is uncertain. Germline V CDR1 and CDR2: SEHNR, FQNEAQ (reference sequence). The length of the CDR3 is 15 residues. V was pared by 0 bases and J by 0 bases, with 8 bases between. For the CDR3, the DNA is TGTGCCAGCAGCTTAGCGCGGGTCACTAACTATGGCTACACCTTC. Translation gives CASSLARVTNYGYTF. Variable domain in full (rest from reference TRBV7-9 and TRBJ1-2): DTGVSQNPRHKITKRGQNVTFRCDPISEHNRLYWYRQTLGQGPEFLTYFQNEAQLEKSRLLSDRFSAERPKGSFSTLEIQRTEQGDSAMYLCASSLARVTNYGYTFGSGTRLTVV.

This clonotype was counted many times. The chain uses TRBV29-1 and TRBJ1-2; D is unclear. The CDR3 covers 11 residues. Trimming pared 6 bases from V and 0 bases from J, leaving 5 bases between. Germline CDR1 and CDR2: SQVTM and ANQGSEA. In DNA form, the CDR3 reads TGCAGCGTCCCTACTAACTATGGCTACACCTTC. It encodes CSVPTNYGYTF.

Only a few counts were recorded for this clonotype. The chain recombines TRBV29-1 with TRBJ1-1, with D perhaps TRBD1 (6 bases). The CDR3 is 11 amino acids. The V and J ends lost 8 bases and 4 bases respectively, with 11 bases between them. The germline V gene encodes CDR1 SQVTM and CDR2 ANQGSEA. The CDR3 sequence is CSHGQSTEAFF. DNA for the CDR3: TGCAGCCACGGACAGAGCACTGAAGCTTTCTTT.

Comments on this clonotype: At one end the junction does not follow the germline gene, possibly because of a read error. CDR3 amino acids: CASSYEGGAHYSYEQYF. The CDR3 DNA sequence: TGTGCCAGCAGTTACGAAGGAGGGGCCCATTACTCCTACGAGCAGTACTTC. V gene TRBV10-3 combines with J gene TRBJ2-7; D possibly corresponds to TRBD2 (6 bases). Germline lookup yields CDR1 ENHRY and CDR2 SYGVKD. The CDR3 is 17 residues long.

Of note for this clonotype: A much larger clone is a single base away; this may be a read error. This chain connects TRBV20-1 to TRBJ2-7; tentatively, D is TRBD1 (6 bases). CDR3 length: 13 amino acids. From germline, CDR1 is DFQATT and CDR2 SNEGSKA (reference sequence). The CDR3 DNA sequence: TGCAGTGCACCCGGGACAAACTCCCACGAGCAGTACTTC. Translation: CSAPGTNSHEQYF.

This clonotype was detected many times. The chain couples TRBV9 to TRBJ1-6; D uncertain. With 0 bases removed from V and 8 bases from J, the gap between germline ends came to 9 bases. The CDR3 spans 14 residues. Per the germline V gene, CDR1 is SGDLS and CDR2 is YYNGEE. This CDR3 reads CASSVGKDHSPLHF. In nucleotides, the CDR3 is TGTGCCAGCAGCGTAGGGAAGGATCATTCACCCCTCCACTTT.

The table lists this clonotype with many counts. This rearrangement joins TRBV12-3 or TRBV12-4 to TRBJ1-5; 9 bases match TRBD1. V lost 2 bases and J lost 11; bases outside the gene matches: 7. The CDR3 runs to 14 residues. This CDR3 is CASSLRQGETAQHF. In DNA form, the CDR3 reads TGTGCCAGCAGTTTACGACAGGGGGAAACGGCCCAGCATTTT.

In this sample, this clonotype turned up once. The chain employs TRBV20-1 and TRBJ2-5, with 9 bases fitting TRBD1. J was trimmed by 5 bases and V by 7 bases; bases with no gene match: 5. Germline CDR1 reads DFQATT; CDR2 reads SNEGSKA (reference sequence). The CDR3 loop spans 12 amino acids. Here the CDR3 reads CSETGGFETQYF. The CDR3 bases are TGCAGTGAAACAGGGGGCTTCGAGACCCAGTACTTC.